This entry lists 15 T cell receptor beta chains sequenced from one sample in a study of T cells in Graves' hyperthyroidism and ophthalmopathy. From RNA transcripts, TCR beta CDR3 regions were amplified. First-round RT-PCR of the TCR CDR3 relied on the HTBI primer set. TCRdb fed the multiplex PCR reads into MiXCR, producing one record per CDR3 protein. The table has about 560,000 distinct CDR3 sequences, 16% seen once. The sample taken for sequencing was blood. Receptors were obtained from a young woman with Graves' hyperthyroidism.

This clonotype showed up many times. This chain links TRBV28 with TRBJ2-7, with D unresolved. Trimming pared 6 bases from V and 3 bases from J, leaving 12 bases between. Germline loops: CDR1 MDHEN, CDR2 SYDVKM. CDR3 length equals 13 residues. CDR3: CASRSGRIYEQYF. The CDR3 DNA sequence: TGTGCCAGCAGATCCGGACGGATCTACGAGCAGTACTTC.

This clonotype was seen a few times. CDR3 amino acids: CASSQDASGGAIGTDTQYF. CDR3 DNA sequence: TGTGCCAGCAGCCAAGATGCCAGCGGGGGGGCTATAGGTACAGATACGCAGTATTTT. The V call is TRBV3-1, the J call TRBJ2-3; TRBD2 matches 10 bases. The CDR3 has 19 amino acids. CDR1 is LGHDT, CDR2 YNNKEL, per germline (reference sequence). V shed 0 bases and J 3 bases; nucleotides not matched to a gene: 12.

The rearrangement uses TRBV20-1 and TRBJ2-7; no firm D call. Trimming took off 4 bases at V and 6 bases at J, with 10 bases between the two ends. This CDR3 has 11 amino acids. Germline CDR1 reads DFQATT; CDR2 reads SNEGSKA (reference sequence). The CDR3 DNA follows: TGCAGTGCTACCCAGGTGGGCGAGCAGTACTTC. Translating gives CSATQVGEQYF.

The chain uses TRBV11-2 and TRBJ1-3; TRBD1 agrees at 7 bases. Germline V gene sequence: CDR1 SGHAT, CDR2 FQNNGV. The V gene end was trimmed by 1 base and the J gene end by 0 bases; junction bases not matched to a gene: 6. The CDR3 contains 17 residues. The CDR3 sequence: CASSLGGQTLSGNTIYF. In nucleotides, the CDR3 is TGTGCCAGCAGCTTAGGGGGACAGACCCTCTCTGGAAACACCATATATTTT. Based on the CDR3 plus reference TRBV11-2 and TRBJ1-3, the full variable domain is EAGVAQSPRYKIIEKRQSVAFWCNPISGHATLYWYQQILGQGPKLLIQFQNNGVVDDSQLPKDRFSAERLKGVDSTLKIQPAKLEDSAVYLCASSLGGQTLSGNTIYFGEGSWLTVV.

This clonotype was seen many times. The chain is built from TRBV5-1 and TRBJ2-7; D is unresolved. CDR3 size: 11 residues. V was cut by 4 bases and J by 6 bases, with 8 bases left in between. Per germline, CDR1 SGHRS and CDR2 YFSETQ. The CDR3 loop is CASSGPSEQYF. The CDR3 DNA is TGCGCCAGCAGCGGACCATCCGAGCAGTACTTC.

The J gene is TRBJ1-1, the V gene TRBV3-1, with TRBD1 as a possible D gene (5 bases). The ends were cut back, 1 base at V and 4 bases at J, with 10 bases in the middle. Germline CDR1 is LGHDT and CDR2 is YNNKEL (reference sequence). The CDR3 has 14 amino acids. This chain's CDR3 is CASSQGKGPTEAFF. In DNA, the CDR3 is TGTGCCAGCAGCCAAGGGAAGGGGCCCACTGAAGCTTTCTTT.

This chain connects TRBV25-1 to TRBJ1-5; D may be TRBD1 (6 bases). This CDR3 spans 14 amino acids. CDR1 MGHDK and CDR2 SYGVNS come from the germline V gene. Trimming took 3 bases from V and 7 from J, leaving 13 bases between them. CDR3 bases: TGTGCCAGCAGTGAGGCAGGGGTTCGCCAGCCCCAGCATTTT. It translates to CASSEAGVRQPQHF.

This clonotype was counted only a few times. The gene calls are TRBV5-5 and TRBJ2-3; 11 nucleotides agree with TRBD2. CDR1 is SGHKS and CDR2 is YYEKEE in the germline V gene (reference sequence). The CDR3 covers 17 residues. V shed 3 bases and J 1 base; nucleotides not matched to a gene: 7. Written as DNA, the CDR3 is TGTGCCAGCAGCTGGGGCGGGACTAGCGGTCGCACAGATACGCAGTATTTT. Encoded protein: CASSWGGTSGRTDTQYF.

This chain connects TRBV20-1 to TRBJ2-2; maybe TRBD2 (5 bases). CDR1 DFQATT and CDR2 SNEGSKA come from the germline V gene (reference sequence). The CDR3 length is 15 residues. V was cut by 6 bases and J by 2 bases, with 16 bases left in between. In nucleotides, the CDR3 is TGCAGTGCGAGAAGAGGTCTAGCTAACACCGGGGAGCTGTTTTTT. The encoded protein is CSARRGLANTGELFF.

This clonotype was observed many times. V and J are TRBV5-6 and TRBJ2-7; 10 nucleotides match TRBD1. Trimming at V came to 4 bases and at J to 7 bases, leaving 8 bases not matched to a gene. Germline CDR1 reads SGHDT; CDR2 reads YYEEEE. The length of the CDR3 is 14 residues. CDR3 coding DNA: TGTGCCAGCAGCCGAGACAGGGGGCAATGGGAGCAGTACTTC. Encoded protein: CASSRDRGQWEQYF.

This clonotype was detected ten times or more. V is TRBV2 and J is TRBJ2-3; 11 bases fit TRBD2. With V trimmed by 6 bases and J by 0 bases, 8 bases remained unmatched. The CDR3 spans 17 residues. Looked up from germline, CDR1 is SNHLY and CDR2 is FYNNEI. CDR3 sequence reads: CASRRLAGSSSTDTQYF. The DNA of the CDR3 is TGTGCCAGCAGAAGACTAGCGGGGTCTTCTAGCACAGATACGCAGTATTTT. The full variable domain, with the rest looked up from reference TRBV2 and TRBJ2-3, is EPEVTQTPSHQVTQMGQEVILRCVPISNHLYFYWYRQILGQKVEFLVSFYNNEISEKSEIFDDQFSVERPDGSNFTLKIRSTKLEDSAMYFCASRRLAGSSSTDTQYFGPGTRLTVL.

This clonotype was seen a few times. Here the CDR3 DNA reads TGTGCCAGCGCCACGGGAGGGCACGAGCAGTACTTC. This gives the protein CASATGGHEQYF. The chain links TRBV27 to TRBJ2-7, with 8 nucleotides matching TRBD2. The germline V gene encodes CDR1 MNHEY and CDR2 SMNVEV (reference sequence). This CDR3 spans 12 amino acids. The trim removed 8 bases at V and 5 bases at J, leaving 5 bases unmatched.

V usage is TRBV12-3 or TRBV12-4 and J usage is TRBJ2-4; 9 positions match TRBD2. The CDR3 covers 19 residues. V was clipped by 6 bases and J by 0 bases; unmatched bases: 15. In DNA, the CDR3 is TGTGCCAGCAGGCTCACCGGGACTAGCTATCAGGGAGCCAAAAACATTCAGTACTTC. This encodes CASRLTGTSYQGAKNIQYF.

This clonotype was detected a few times. J is TRBJ1-4 and V is TRBV4-1; D possibly corresponds to TRBD1 (5 bases). The CDR3 loop spans 18 amino acids. Germline lookup yields CDR1 MGHRA and CDR2 YSYEKL. Trimming left V 0 bases short and J 0 bases short, with 14 bases between. The CDR3 here is CASSQDHEGLPTNEKLFF. Here the CDR3 DNA reads TGCGCCAGCAGCCAAGATCATGAGGGGTTGCCAACTAATGAAAAACTGTTTTTT.

This clonotype has just a few counts. The chain uses TRBV18 and TRBJ2-7; 8 bases align to TRBD1. From germline, CDR1 is KGHSH and CDR2 LQKENI. The CDR3 totals 14 residues. Trimming at V came to 3 bases and at J to 5 bases, leaving 6 bases not matched to a gene. CDR3 in amino acids: CASSPLQGVNEQYF. The CDR3, as DNA: TGTGCCAGCTCACCCCTACAGGGGGTAAACGAGCAGTACTTC.